Below, 18 T cell receptor beta chains from the same sample are listed, as sequenced in a study of T cell repertoires and Cas9 in healthy adults. Clones were sequenced by immunoSEQ multiplex PCR, and TCRdb holds only the in-frame ones, with some missing. Of roughly 14,000 clones in the sample, about 88% were seen once. Sequenced: Tregs (CD4+, CD25+, CD127-, CD137-, CD154-) from PBMCs; culture status not recorded. These receptors came from a human donor in good health.

The chain uses TRBV15 and TRBJ1-2, with TRBD1 matching over 10 bases. V lost 1 base to trimming and J lost 4 bases; unmatched junction nucleotides: 3. The CDR3 runs to 15 residues. Germline V gene data show CDR1 as LNHNV and CDR2 as YYDKDF (reference sequence). CDR3 amino acids: CATSRAGQGSYGYTF. Here the CDR3 DNA reads TGTGCCACCAGCAGAGCGGGACAGGGGAGCTATGGCTACACCTTC.

The CDR3 DNA reads as TGTGCCAGCAGTGGGCGCTACGGAAGCTCTGGGGCCAACGTCCTGACTTTC. Its translation is CASSGRYGSSGANVLTF. This chain connects TRBV6-1 to TRBJ2-6; no firm D call. Trimming pared 4 bases from V and 0 bases from J, leaving 13 bases between. This CDR3 comprises 17 residues. CDR1 is MNHNS and CDR2 is SASEGT in the germline V gene.

This clone was counted between two and nine times. This chain uses TRBV6-5 with TRBJ1-2; D gene unclear. V was trimmed by 2 bases and J by 4 bases, leaving 14 bases between them. The CDR3 is made up of 15 amino acids. Germline V gene lookup returns CDR1 MNHEY and CDR2 SVGAGI. The CDR3 here is CASSYKGSAIYGYTF. Here the CDR3 DNA reads TGTGCCAGCAGTTACAAGGGCAGCGCGATCTATGGCTACACCTTC.

V usage is TRBV15 and J usage is TRBJ1-2; D is undetermined. Germline V gene sequence: CDR1 LNHNV, CDR2 YYDKDF (reference sequence). The V and J ends lost 0 bases and 4 bases respectively, with 6 bases between them. CDR3 length equals 13 residues. The CDR3 region is CATSRDKGYGYTF. DNA of the CDR3: TGTGCCACCAGCAGAGATAAGGGCTATGGCTACACCTTC.

This chain joins TRBV21-1 and TRBJ2-7; the tabulated D call, TRBD1, remains unverified against the DNA. TRBV21-1 corresponds to a pseudogene. This CDR3 spans 14 amino acids. CDR3 residues: CASSTPTVSYEQYF. CDR3 coding DNA: TGTGCCAGCAGCACGCCGACAGTCTCCTACGAGCAGTACTTC.

This chain connects TRBV6-5 to TRBJ2-2; D remains unclear. Trimming took 5 bases from V and 3 from J, leaving 13 bases between them. The length of the CDR3 is 15 residues. The germline V gene has CDR1 MNHEY and CDR2 SVGAGI. The CDR3 loop is CASSLFRGDTGELFF. The DNA for the CDR3 is TGTGCCAGCAGTCTGTTCCGTGGCGACACCGGGGAGCTGTTTTTT.

This clone has a single count. The rearrangement links TRBV10-3 to TRBJ2-7; D possibly corresponds to TRBD2 (6 bases). The DNA end lines up better with TRBJ2-1; the J call may be wrong. The germline V gene encodes CDR1 ENHRY and CDR2 SYGVKD. The CDR3 loop spans 15 amino acids. The CDR3 is CAISESLGTRNEQFF. DNA of the CDR3: TGTGCCATCAGTGAGTCGTTAGGGACTCGGAATGAGCAGTTCTTC.

The CDR3 DNA sequence: TGCAGCGTTGAGACTAGCGGCCTAGGAACGCAGTATTTT. It translates to CSVETSGLGTQYF. The chain combines TRBV29-1 with TRBJ2-3, with 9 bases identical to TRBD2. The CDR3 sequence is 13 residues long. Germline V CDR1 and CDR2: SQVTM, ANQGSEA. The J segment lost 9 bases and the V segment lost 3 bases, leaving 7 bases of the junction unmatched.

The chain combines TRBV19 with TRBJ2-7; tentatively, D is TRBD2 (7 bases). V was shortened by 10 bases and J by 7 bases, with 20 bases between the two germline ends. The CDR3 spans 13 residues. The germline gives CDR1 LNHDA, CDR2 SQIVND (reference sequence). In nucleotides, the CDR3 is TGTGCCACCTCTCTTAGGGGGGGCGGGGAGCAGTACTTC. It encodes CATSLRGGGEQYF.

This chain joins TRBV7-6 and TRBJ1-1, with D unresolved. Trimming left V 4 bases short and J 1 base short, with 13 bases between. There are 15 residues in the CDR3. From germline, CDR1 is SGHVS and CDR2 FNYEAQ. The CDR3 coding sequence is TGTGCCAGCAGCTCGGGCTATTCCTCGAACACTGAAGCTTTCTTT. Its protein product is CASSSGYSSNTEAFF.

This chain uses TRBV11-2 with TRBJ1-6; 7 bases agree with TRBD1. The CDR3 loop spans 15 amino acids. V dropped 0 bases and J dropped 7; count of bases not matched to a gene: 3. Germline V gene data show CDR1 as SGHAT and CDR2 as FQNNGV. The CDR3 reads CASSLEAQGNSPLHF. The CDR3 DNA is TGTGCCAGCAGCTTAGAGGCACAGGGGAATTCACCCCTCCACTTT.

The rearrangement uses TRBV9 and TRBJ1-2; D uncertain. V was shortened by 5 bases and J by 5 bases, with 7 bases between the two germline ends. This CDR3 spans 11 amino acids. Germline V lookup: CDR1 SGDLS, CDR2 YYNGEE. The CDR3 DNA reads TGTGCCAGCAGTGGACGTTATGGCTACACCTTC. Its translation is CASSGRYGYTF.

The chain couples TRBV21-1 to TRBJ2-5. TRBV21-1 is recorded as a pseudogene. The length of the CDR3 is 16 residues. The CDR3 here is CASSKAGGSGGETQYF. In DNA form, the CDR3 reads TGTGCCAGCAGCAAAGCGGGGGGCAGCGGTGGAGAGACCCAGTACTTC.

V is TRBV5-8 and J is TRBJ2-1, with 7 nucleotides matching TRBD2. This CDR3 is 15 amino acids long. Germline assignment: CDR1 SGHTS and CDR2 YDEGEE. J was trimmed by 0 bases and V by 4 bases; bases with no gene match: 4. This CDR3 reads CASSLSGLSYNEQFF. In DNA, the CDR3 is TGTGCCAGCAGCCTTAGCGGGCTCTCCTACAATGAGCAGTTCTTC.

V and J are TRBV2 and TRBJ2-1; 10 positions agree with TRBD2. V dropped 6 bases and J dropped 6; count of bases not matched to a gene: 8. Germline V lookup: CDR1 SNHLY, CDR2 FYNNEI. The CDR3 is 15 residues long. This CDR3 is CASRKGAGGSNEQFF. The CDR3 DNA is TGTGCCAGCAGAAAGGGAGCGGGGGGGAGCAATGAGCAGTTCTTC.

The chain joins TRBV6-1 to TRBJ1-1; D unclear. The germline gives CDR1 MNHNS, CDR2 SASEGT. Trimming took 4 bases from V and 4 from J, leaving 10 bases between them. The length of the CDR3 is 13 residues. This chain's CDR3 is CASSVEGFTEAFF. DNA for the CDR3: TGTGCCAGCAGTGTGGAGGGATTCACTGAAGCTTTCTTT.

In this sample, this clone turned up a few times. The CDR3 region is CASTPQAGGLRGYTF. In DNA form, the CDR3 reads TGTGCCAGCACTCCCCAAGCGGGGGGGTTGAGAGGCTACACCTTC. The chain uses TRBV27 and TRBJ1-2; possible D gene TRBD1, 5 bases. Trimming cost V 7 bases and J 8 bases, with 23 bases left between them. Germline CDR1 is MNHEY and CDR2 is SMNVEV (reference sequence). The CDR3 consists of 15 residues.

This chain connects TRBV4-2 to TRBJ2-2, with D possibly TRBD2 on 6 matching bases. The V end lost 6 bases, the J end lost 2 bases, and 13 bases lay between the germline ends. The CDR3 length is 15 residues. Germline lookup yields CDR1 LGHNA and CDR2 YNFKEQ. The CDR3 DNA is TGTGCCAGCAGGACTAGGACCGATAACACCGGGGAGCTGTTTTTT. Protein sequence: CASRTRTDNTGELFF.